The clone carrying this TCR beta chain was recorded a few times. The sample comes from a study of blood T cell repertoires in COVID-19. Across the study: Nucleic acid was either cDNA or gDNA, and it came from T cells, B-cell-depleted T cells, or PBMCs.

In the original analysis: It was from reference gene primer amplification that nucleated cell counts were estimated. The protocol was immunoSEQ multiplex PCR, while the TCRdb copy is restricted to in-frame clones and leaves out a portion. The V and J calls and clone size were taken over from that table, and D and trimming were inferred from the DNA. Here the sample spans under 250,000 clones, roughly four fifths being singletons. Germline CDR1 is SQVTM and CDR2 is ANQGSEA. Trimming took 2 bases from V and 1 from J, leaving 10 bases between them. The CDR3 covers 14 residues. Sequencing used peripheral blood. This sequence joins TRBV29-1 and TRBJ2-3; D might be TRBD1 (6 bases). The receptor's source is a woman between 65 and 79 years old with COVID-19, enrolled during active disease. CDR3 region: CSVESGDRTDTQYF. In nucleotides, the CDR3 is TGCAGCGTTGAATCAGGGGACCGCACAGATACGCAGTATTTT.